This TCR beta chain was captured in a study of cytomegalovirus exposure and HLA in healthy donors. This clone was seen more than once but under ten times. CDR1 is LNHNV and CDR2 is YYDKDF in the germline V gene (reference sequence). This CDR3 region has 15 residues. The J segment lost 5 bases and the V segment lost 0 bases, leaving 4 bases of the junction unmatched. Some clones are missing from TCRdb's copy, which holds only in-frame ones; the method was immunoSEQ multiplex PCR. The sample holds tens of thousands of clones, 96% seen once. The sequence derives from a man between 18 and 29 years old in good health and CMV-seronegative. The chain carries TRBV15 and TRBJ2-5, with 9 bases aligning to TRBD2. The sequencing input was PBMCs. CDR3 residues: CATSRDAGGPETQYF. CDR3 DNA sequence: TGTGCCACCAGCAGAGATGCGGGAGGGCCGGAGACCCAGTACTTC. Looking up the rest from reference TRBV15 and TRBJ2-5 gives the full variable domain: DAMVIQNPRYQVTQFGKPVTLSCSQTLNHNVMYWYQQKSSQAPKLLFHYYDKDFNNEADTPDNFQSRRPNTSFCFLDIRSPGLGDTAMYLCATSRDAGGPETQYFGPGTRLLVL.